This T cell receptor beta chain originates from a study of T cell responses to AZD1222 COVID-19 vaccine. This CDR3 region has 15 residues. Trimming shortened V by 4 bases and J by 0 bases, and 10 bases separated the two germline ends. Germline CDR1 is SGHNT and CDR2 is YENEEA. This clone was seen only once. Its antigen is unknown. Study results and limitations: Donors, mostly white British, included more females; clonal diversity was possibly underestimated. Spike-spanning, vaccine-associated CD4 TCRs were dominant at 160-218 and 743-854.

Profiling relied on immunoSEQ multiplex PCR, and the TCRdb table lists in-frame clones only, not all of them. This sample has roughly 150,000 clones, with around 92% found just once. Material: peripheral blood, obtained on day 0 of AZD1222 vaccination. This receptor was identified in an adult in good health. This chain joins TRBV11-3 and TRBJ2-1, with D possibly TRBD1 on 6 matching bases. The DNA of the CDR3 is TGTGCCAGCAGCTGGGGGCGCAACTCCTACAATGAGCAGTTCTTC. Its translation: CASSWGRNSYNEQFF.